The next 7 T cell receptor beta chains were all read from a single sample in a study of blood T cell repertoires in COVID-19. Clones were read by immunoSEQ multiplex PCR, and TCRdb kept only the in-frame ones, dropping some. The profile covers under 150,000 clones, with around 89% appearing a single time and 25% to 30% taken by the ten largest. Sequenced material: peripheral blood. The receptors shown here come from a human donor in a cohort sampled during active COVID-19.

This chain connects TRBV30 to TRBJ2-3; D is unresolved. The V gene lost 1 base and the J gene lost 3 bases, with 2 bases spanning the gap. This CDR3 contains 11 residues. Per germline, CDR1 GTSNPN and CDR2 SVGIG (reference sequence). This chain's CDR3 is CAWSATDTQYF. The DNA of the CDR3 is TGTGCCTGGAGTGCTACAGATACGCAGTATTTT.

DNA of the CDR3: TGTGCCAGCAGTTTGGCGGGTAGTAATCAGCCCCAGCATTTT. It yields the protein CASSLAGSNQPQHF. The chain joins TRBV27 to TRBJ1-5, with D uncertain. The CDR3 totals 14 residues. Trimming left V 3 bases short and J 4 bases short, with 10 bases between. The germline V gene encodes CDR1 MNHEY and CDR2 SMNVEV (reference sequence).

The chain couples TRBV30 to TRBJ2-3; D gene ambiguous. The CDR3 is 13 residues long. V was trimmed by 2 bases and J by 2 bases, leaving 8 bases between them. The germline CDR1 and CDR2 sequences are GTSNPN and SVGIG (reference sequence). CDR3 nucleotides: TGTGCCTGGAGTTTCCCTCCCACAGATACGCAGTATTTT. Translating gives CAWSFPPTDTQYF.

This rearrangement joins TRBV29-1 to TRBJ1-1; no clear D gene. V dropped 1 base and J dropped 0 bases, with 6 bases sitting between them. The length of the CDR3 is 13 residues. The germline gives CDR1 SQVTM, CDR2 ANQGSEA. The DNA for the CDR3 is TGCAGCGTTGAAGGGAGGGTGAACACTGAAGCTTTCTTT. Amino acids: CSVEGRVNTEAFF.

Of note for this clone: Different DNA sequences within this sample yield the same CDR3. The chain has TRBV12-3 or TRBV12-4 and TRBJ1-2; no clear D gene. The CDR3 contains 12 residues. V dropped 3 bases and J dropped 5 bases, with 7 bases sitting between them. The CDR3 loop reads CASSFGGYGYTF. CDR3 nucleotide sequence: TGTGCCAGCAGTTTTGGCGGTTATGGCTACACCTTC.

The CDR3: CASSQAPGQGDNEQFF. Written as DNA, the CDR3 is TGTGCCAGCAGCCAAGCTCCGGGACAGGGTGACAATGAGCAGTTCTTC. The V gene is TRBV14, the J gene TRBJ2-1; 9 nucleotides align to TRBD1. Germline V gene lookup returns CDR1 SGHDN and CDR2 FVKESK. This CDR3 has 16 amino acids. V lost 1 base to trimming and J lost 5 bases; unmatched junction nucleotides: 6.

The rearrangement links TRBV6-2 or TRBV6-3 to TRBJ1-6, with 8 bases matching TRBD1. Germline trimming cut 4 bases from V and 7 bases from J; bases unmatched to any gene: 9. Per the germline V gene, CDR1 is MNHEY and CDR2 is SVGEGT. The length of the CDR3 is 16 residues. The DNA for the CDR3 is TGTGCCAGCAGTTTCCGACAGGGGCCGGTGAATTCACCCCTCCACTTT. As protein: CASSFRQGPVNSPLHF.